These T cell receptor beta chains were read from a single sample in a study of blood T cell repertoires in COVID-19. Clones were read by immunoSEQ multiplex PCR, and TCRdb kept only the in-frame ones, dropping some. The sample records about 330,000 clones, 80% to 90% being singletons. Sequenced material: peripheral blood. The receptors here all came from a man between 25 and 39 years old with COVID-19, enrolled during active disease. The CDR3 runs from the conserved cysteine through the conserved F or W. The D gene is left open where the match is weak. Size is omitted from some rows. Given values are once, few, many or a class for expanded clones.

TRBJ2-7 NA NA TRBV5-1 TGCGCCAGCAGCTTGGGTGCCCGGTTCTCCTACGAGCAGTACTTC CASSLGARFSYEQYF
TRBJ1-1 TRBD1 few TRBV6-5 TGTGCCAGCAGTCGACAGGGGAACACTGAAGCTTTCTTT CASSRQGNTEAFF
TRBJ2-5 NA NA TRBV12-5 TGTGCTAGTGGTCAACCCGGACAGAAAGAGACCCAGTACTTC CASGQPGQKETQYF
TRBJ1-5 TRBD1 NA TRBV28 TGTGCCAGCAGTTCCCCGGACAGGGGGTTTCGCAATCAGCCCCAGCATTTT CASSSPDRGFRNQPQHF
TRBJ2-7 NA NA TRBV7-9 TGTGCCAGCAGCTTAGTTAGCTACGAGCAGTACTTC CASSLVSYEQYF
TRBJ2-7 NA few TRBV7-2 TGTGCCAGCAGATGGACACAGGGTTACGAGCAGTACTTC CASRWTQGYEQYF
TRBJ2-7 TRBD2 NA TRBV15 TGTGCCACCAGCCGCGGGAGCGGGGGGACCTACGAGCAGTACTTC CATSRGSGGTYEQYF
TRBJ2-3 NA NA TRBV19 TGTGCCAGTAGTATTCGCGGGACCAGCACAGATACGCAGTATTTT CASSIRGTSTDTQYF
TRBJ2-6 TRBD1 NA TRBV18 TGTGCCAGCTCACCAGGGACAGGGCTCTCTGGGGCCAACGTCCTGACTTTC CASSPGTGLSGANVLTF
TRBJ2-5 TRBD1 once TRBV5-1 TGCGCCAGCAGCGCGCCGGACAGGGGATTACAAGAGACCCAGTACTTC CASSAPDRGLQETQYF
TRBJ2-5 TRBD2 NA TRBV6-6 TGTGCCAGCAGCTACAGGCGAGCGGGAGGGCCGGTGTCAGGGGAGACCCAGTACTTC CASSYRRAGGPVSGETQYF